The 5 T cell receptor beta chains below were found in one sample sequenced in a study of CD8 T cells in ankylosing spondylitis (dated by TCRdb to between 2016 and 2019). The library was prepared using 5' RACE. These reads were obtained on an Illumina HiSeq 2500. TCRdb cleaned the public reads at Q25 with fastp, built clones with MiXCR and kept in-frame beta chains. Duplicate CDR3 protein sequences are folded into a single record with the most common DNA and genes. A total of about 150,000 distinct CDR3 sequences appear in this sample, more than 5.5% of them only once. The ten largest make up around 12% of the sample. The sample taken for sequencing was blood, either unsorted or a sorted T cell fraction (not recorded which). These receptors came from a female donor with ankylosing spondylitis or in good health (not recorded which).

In regard to this clonotype: Mismatch with germline at one junction end may stem from a read error. The chain couples TRBV4-1 to TRBJ1-1, with a tentative D call TRBD1 (5 bases). Germline CDR1 MGHRA, CDR2 YSYEKL. The CDR3 consists of 14 residues. The CDR3 here is CASSPTEMNSEAFF. In nucleotides, the CDR3 is TGCGCCAGCAGCCCGACAGAAATGAACAGTGAAGCTTTCTTT.

This clonotype was counted at least ten times. The chain recombines TRBV15 with TRBJ2-3; possible D gene TRBD1, 6 bases. Germline CDR1 and CDR2: LNHNV and YYDKDF (reference sequence). The germline V and J ends were trimmed by 6 bases and 6 bases, with 16 bases remaining between them. The CDR3 consists of 14 residues. This CDR3 is CATSPGQGSDTQYF. CDR3 sequence (DNA): TGTGCCACCAGTCCGGGACAAGGATCTGATACGCAGTATTTT.

This clonotype was seen ten or more times. The chain has TRBV20-1 and TRBJ2-5; D is possibly TRBD1 or TRBD2 (5 bases each). Germline assignment: CDR1 DFQATT and CDR2 SNEGSKA (reference sequence). This CDR3 spans 15 amino acids. V was cut by 6 bases and J by 2 bases, with 19 bases left in between. The CDR3 region has the DNA TGCAGTGCCCTCCCTATTTTATGGGGGCAAGAGACCCAGTACTTC. Translation: CSALPILWGQETQYF.

CDR3 coding DNA: TGCAGTGCTAGAGACTTGTCCTTGGCAGGGGGAGGCAATCAGCCCCAGCATTTT. It is translated as CSARDLSLAGGGNQPQHF. The gene calls are TRBV20-1 and TRBJ1-5; 7 bases match TRBD1. The V and J ends lost 0 bases and 2 bases, in that order; junction bases with no gene match: 13. From germline, CDR1 is DFQATT and CDR2 SNEGSKA (reference sequence). The CDR3 length is 18 residues.

At least ten counts were recorded for this clonotype. The chain is built from TRBV5-1 and TRBJ1-1, with a tentative D call TRBD1 (5 bases). CDR3 size: 15 residues. The V end lost 0 bases, the J end lost 3 bases, and 12 bases lay between the germline ends. Germline CDR1 reads SGHRS; CDR2 reads YFSETQ. The CDR3 DNA reads as TGCGCCAGCAGCTTGGTTCAGGGCGTGGACACTGAAGCTTTCTTT. Translating it yields CASSLVQGVDTEAFF.